These 19 T cell receptor beta chains came from one sample sequenced in a study of PD-L1 blockade in urothelial cancer. Here immunoSEQ multiplex PCR was the method, and the copy in TCRdb shows in-frame clones only, minus some. The sample carries about 72,000 clones, about 86% recorded once. The time point denotes: pretreatment peripheral blood. Sequenced material: PBMCs, taken around atezolizumab (anti-PD-L1) treatment. The receptor source for this set is a man in his fifties or sixties with urothelial cancer.

The chain employs TRBV28 and TRBJ2-7, with TRBD1 matching 9 bases. Trimming took 10 bases from V and 3 from J; bases not matched to a gene: 10. This CDR3 contains 14 residues. From germline, CDR1 is MDHEN and CDR2 SYDVKM. CDR3 loop: CATLLRDRDYEQYF. For the CDR3, the DNA is TGTGCCACCCTCCTCCGGGACAGGGACTACGAGCAGTACTTC.

The chain carries TRBV4-1 and TRBJ1-3; tentative D call: TRBD1 (5 bases). CDR1 is MGHRA and CDR2 is YSYEKL in the germline V gene. Trimming shortened V by 4 bases and J by 4 bases, and 14 bases separated the two germline ends. CDR3 length: 15 amino acids. CDR3 sequence reads: CASSLSDSIGNTIYF. For the CDR3, the DNA is TGCGCCAGCAGCCTATCAGACAGCATCGGAAACACCATATATTTT.

The chain combines TRBV18 with TRBJ2-1; 13 bases are a match to TRBD2. V shed 4 bases, J shed 4 bases, and the junction held 1 base outside the gene matches. From germline, CDR1 is KGHSH and CDR2 LQKENI. The CDR3 loop spans 15 amino acids. The CDR3 here is CASSRLAGGYNEQFF. CDR3 nucleotide sequence: TGTGCCAGCTCACGACTAGCGGGGGGTTACAATGAGCAGTTCTTC.

The rearrangement uses TRBV7-6 and TRBJ2-1; a weak D match, TRBD1 (6 bases). Germline lookup yields CDR1 SGHVS and CDR2 FNYEAQ. The CDR3 has 15 amino acids. V was clipped by 5 bases and J by 4 bases, with 15 bases between them. In nucleotides, the CDR3 is TGTGCCAGCAGCCACAGGACAGTCTGGTACAATGAGCAGTTCTTC. Translation gives CASSHRTVWYNEQFF.

The V gene is TRBV18, the J gene TRBJ1-1; D may be TRBD1 (6 bases). The CDR3 loop spans 13 amino acids. The V end lost 4 bases, the J end lost 1 base, and 7 bases lay between the germline ends. Germline-derived CDR1 and CDR2 are KGHSH and LQKENI. The DNA of the CDR3 is TGTGCCAGCTCACAGGGACAGAACACTGAAGCTTTCTTT. Translating gives CASSQGQNTEAFF.

The genes are TRBV5-5 and TRBJ2-7; 8 positions match TRBD1. The CDR3 extends over 14 amino acids. The germline gives CDR1 SGHKS, CDR2 YYEKEE (reference sequence). V was clipped by 4 bases and J by 4 bases; unmatched bases: 7. As DNA, the CDR3 is TGTGCCAGCAGCCCCCCGAGACAGGGGTACGAGCAGTACTTC. This translates into CASSPPRQGYEQYF.

DNA of the CDR3: TGTGCCAGCAGCGTAGACCCAGACAGGGGGAGGGATACGCAGTATTTT. Translated, it gives CASSVDPDRGRDTQYF. The chain combines TRBV9 with TRBJ2-3; TRBD1 matches 9 bases. Germline loops: CDR1 SGDLS, CDR2 YYNGEE. The junction had 8 bases not matched to a gene; V was cut back by 0 bases and J by 6 bases. CDR3 size: 16 residues.

This clone was seen only a few times. The chain uses TRBV7-2 and TRBJ2-1; D uncertain. The CDR3 is 12 residues long. Trimming removed 4 bases from V and 9 bases from J, with 10 bases in between. The germline CDR1 and CDR2 sequences are SGHTA and FQGNSA. CDR3 residues: CASSSPNSEQFF. The CDR3 bases are TGTGCCAGCAGCTCCCCTAATAGTGAGCAGTTCTTC.

The rearrangement links TRBV5-1 to TRBJ1-4, with a tentative D call TRBD1 (6 bases). From germline, CDR1 is SGHRS and CDR2 YFSETQ. This CDR3 region has 15 residues. V lost 5 bases, J lost 0 bases, and 11 bases lay in between. For the CDR3, the DNA is TGCGCCAGCAGACAGGGCGCTGCAACTAATGAAAAACTGTTTTTT. Its translation is CASRQGAATNEKLFF.

The chain links TRBV7-9 to TRBJ2-1; D may be TRBD2 (6 bases). Trimming stripped 2 bases from V and 0 bases from J, with 8 bases between. CDR1 and CDR2 (germline): SEHNR, FQNEAQ (reference sequence). The CDR3 runs to 15 residues. The CDR3, as DNA: TGTGCCAGCAGCTTACGCGGGACCTCCTACAATGAGCAGTTCTTC. Its protein product is CASSLRGTSYNEQFF.

The V gene is TRBV2, the J gene TRBJ1-1; the match to TRBD1 covers 7 bases. J was trimmed by 0 bases and V by 5 bases; bases with no gene match: 3. The CDR3 is made up of 14 amino acids. Germline V CDR1 and CDR2: SNHLY, FYNNEI. The CDR3 loop reads CASSKQGMNTEAFF. The CDR3 DNA follows: TGTGCCAGCAGTAAACAGGGGATGAACACTGAAGCTTTCTTT. Variable domain in full (rest from reference TRBV2 and TRBJ1-1): EPEVTQTPSHQVTQMGQEVILRCVPISNHLYFYWYRQILGQKVEFLVSFYNNEISEKSEIFDDQFSVERPDGSNFTLKIRSTKLEDSAMYFCASSKQGMNTEAFFGQGTRLTVV.

A few counts support this clone. This sequence joins TRBV5-1 and TRBJ1-4; 10 positions agree with TRBD1. With V trimmed by 4 bases and J by 4 bases, 7 bases remained unmatched. Germline V gene data show CDR1 as SGHRS and CDR2 as YFSETQ. The CDR3 length is 16 residues. The CDR3 nucleotides are TGCGCCAGCAGCGTGCGGACAGGGGGTGATAATGAAAAACTGTTTTTT. It encodes CASSVRTGGDNEKLFF.

V is TRBV30 and J is TRBJ2-1; D is ambiguous. Germline CDR1 and CDR2: GTSNPN and SVGIG (reference sequence). V shed 1 base and J shed 5 bases, with 15 bases lying between them. The CDR3 has 15 amino acids. CDR3 protein: CAWSALTGWNNEQFF. DNA of the CDR3: TGTGCCTGGAGTGCCCTGACGGGTTGGAACAATGAGCAGTTCTTC.

The rearrangement links TRBV7-2 to TRBJ2-1; possibly TRBD2 for D (7 bases). The V gene's germline CDR1 is SGHTA and CDR2 FQGNSA. V shed 5 bases and J shed 6 bases, with 20 bases lying between them. The CDR3 covers 16 residues. CDR3 protein: CASSPLGGGRINEQFF. CDR3 coding DNA: TGTGCCAGCAGCCCCCTTGGGGGGGGCCGGATCAATGAGCAGTTCTTC.

The chain employs TRBV21-1 and TRBJ2-7; the table's D call TRBD1 went unverified against the DNA. TRBV21-1 is classified as a pseudogene. The CDR3 has 14 amino acids. CDR3 amino acids: CASSNRDREYEQYF. As DNA, the CDR3 is TGTGCCAGCAGCAACAGGGACAGGGAGTACGAGCAGTACTTC.

The chain couples TRBV27 to TRBJ2-2, with 8 bases identical to TRBD1. Trimming cost V 5 bases and J 2 bases; bases outside gene matches: 4. The germline V gene encodes CDR1 MNHEY and CDR2 SMNVEV (reference sequence). The CDR3 consists of 15 residues. CDR3 protein: CASSKSGGNTGELFF. The CDR3 nucleotides are TGTGCCAGCAGTAAGTCAGGGGGCAACACCGGGGAGCTGTTTTTT.

The chain has TRBV2 and TRBJ2-1; TRBD2 agrees at 10 bases. V was clipped by 6 bases and J by 3 bases; unmatched bases: 8. The CDR3 has 16 amino acids. The germline V gene has CDR1 SNHLY and CDR2 FYNNEI. This chain's CDR3 is CASSPRSGGFYNEQFF. CDR3 nucleotide sequence: TGTGCCAGCAGCCCCCGTAGCGGGGGGTTCTACAATGAGCAGTTCTTC.

The V call is TRBV10-3, the J call TRBJ1-1; D unclear. The CDR3 extends over 13 amino acids. V lost 3 bases and J 1 base, leaving 6 bases between the germline ends. The germline gives CDR1 ENHRY, CDR2 SYGVKD. DNA of the CDR3: TGTGCCATCAGTGAAAGACAGAACACTGAAGCTTTCTTT. Translated: CAISERQNTEAFF.

The chain is built from TRBV11-2 and TRBJ2-5; 7 bases match TRBD2. The V and J ends lost 4 bases and 4 bases, in that order; junction bases with no gene match: 15. Germline V gene lookup returns CDR1 SGHAT and CDR2 FQNNGV. The CDR3 loop spans 17 amino acids. CDR3 amino acids: CASSSLGGQFSGETQYF. In nucleotides, the CDR3 is TGTGCCAGCAGCTCCCTGGGAGGGCAGTTCTCGGGAGAGACCCAGTACTTC.